This T cell receptor beta chain was observed in a study of siplizumab effects on memory and regulatory T cells. Overall study results and limits: Naive or memory phenotype was unassignable for roughly 75-97% of proliferating CD4+ or CD8+ clones.

This CDR3 is built from 18 residues. Germline CDR1 reads SGDLS; CDR2 reads YYNGEE. V shed 4 bases and J shed 4 bases, with 24 bases lying between them. TCRdb keeps only in-frame clones here, not all; method: immunoSEQ multiplex PCR. This table has approximately 75,000 clones, roughly 93% appearing once. As concerns this clone: The antigen is not known.

This clonotype was obtained from a human donor in good health. The V call is TRBV9, the J call TRBJ2-1; the D call may be TRBD1 or TRBD2 (6 bases each). The sample was CD8+ T cells sorted from blood. CDR3 region: CASSRIPGANSWYNEQFF. As DNA, the CDR3 is TGTGCCAGCAGCCGGATCCCGGGGGCCAATTCTTGGTACAATGAGCAGTTCTTC.